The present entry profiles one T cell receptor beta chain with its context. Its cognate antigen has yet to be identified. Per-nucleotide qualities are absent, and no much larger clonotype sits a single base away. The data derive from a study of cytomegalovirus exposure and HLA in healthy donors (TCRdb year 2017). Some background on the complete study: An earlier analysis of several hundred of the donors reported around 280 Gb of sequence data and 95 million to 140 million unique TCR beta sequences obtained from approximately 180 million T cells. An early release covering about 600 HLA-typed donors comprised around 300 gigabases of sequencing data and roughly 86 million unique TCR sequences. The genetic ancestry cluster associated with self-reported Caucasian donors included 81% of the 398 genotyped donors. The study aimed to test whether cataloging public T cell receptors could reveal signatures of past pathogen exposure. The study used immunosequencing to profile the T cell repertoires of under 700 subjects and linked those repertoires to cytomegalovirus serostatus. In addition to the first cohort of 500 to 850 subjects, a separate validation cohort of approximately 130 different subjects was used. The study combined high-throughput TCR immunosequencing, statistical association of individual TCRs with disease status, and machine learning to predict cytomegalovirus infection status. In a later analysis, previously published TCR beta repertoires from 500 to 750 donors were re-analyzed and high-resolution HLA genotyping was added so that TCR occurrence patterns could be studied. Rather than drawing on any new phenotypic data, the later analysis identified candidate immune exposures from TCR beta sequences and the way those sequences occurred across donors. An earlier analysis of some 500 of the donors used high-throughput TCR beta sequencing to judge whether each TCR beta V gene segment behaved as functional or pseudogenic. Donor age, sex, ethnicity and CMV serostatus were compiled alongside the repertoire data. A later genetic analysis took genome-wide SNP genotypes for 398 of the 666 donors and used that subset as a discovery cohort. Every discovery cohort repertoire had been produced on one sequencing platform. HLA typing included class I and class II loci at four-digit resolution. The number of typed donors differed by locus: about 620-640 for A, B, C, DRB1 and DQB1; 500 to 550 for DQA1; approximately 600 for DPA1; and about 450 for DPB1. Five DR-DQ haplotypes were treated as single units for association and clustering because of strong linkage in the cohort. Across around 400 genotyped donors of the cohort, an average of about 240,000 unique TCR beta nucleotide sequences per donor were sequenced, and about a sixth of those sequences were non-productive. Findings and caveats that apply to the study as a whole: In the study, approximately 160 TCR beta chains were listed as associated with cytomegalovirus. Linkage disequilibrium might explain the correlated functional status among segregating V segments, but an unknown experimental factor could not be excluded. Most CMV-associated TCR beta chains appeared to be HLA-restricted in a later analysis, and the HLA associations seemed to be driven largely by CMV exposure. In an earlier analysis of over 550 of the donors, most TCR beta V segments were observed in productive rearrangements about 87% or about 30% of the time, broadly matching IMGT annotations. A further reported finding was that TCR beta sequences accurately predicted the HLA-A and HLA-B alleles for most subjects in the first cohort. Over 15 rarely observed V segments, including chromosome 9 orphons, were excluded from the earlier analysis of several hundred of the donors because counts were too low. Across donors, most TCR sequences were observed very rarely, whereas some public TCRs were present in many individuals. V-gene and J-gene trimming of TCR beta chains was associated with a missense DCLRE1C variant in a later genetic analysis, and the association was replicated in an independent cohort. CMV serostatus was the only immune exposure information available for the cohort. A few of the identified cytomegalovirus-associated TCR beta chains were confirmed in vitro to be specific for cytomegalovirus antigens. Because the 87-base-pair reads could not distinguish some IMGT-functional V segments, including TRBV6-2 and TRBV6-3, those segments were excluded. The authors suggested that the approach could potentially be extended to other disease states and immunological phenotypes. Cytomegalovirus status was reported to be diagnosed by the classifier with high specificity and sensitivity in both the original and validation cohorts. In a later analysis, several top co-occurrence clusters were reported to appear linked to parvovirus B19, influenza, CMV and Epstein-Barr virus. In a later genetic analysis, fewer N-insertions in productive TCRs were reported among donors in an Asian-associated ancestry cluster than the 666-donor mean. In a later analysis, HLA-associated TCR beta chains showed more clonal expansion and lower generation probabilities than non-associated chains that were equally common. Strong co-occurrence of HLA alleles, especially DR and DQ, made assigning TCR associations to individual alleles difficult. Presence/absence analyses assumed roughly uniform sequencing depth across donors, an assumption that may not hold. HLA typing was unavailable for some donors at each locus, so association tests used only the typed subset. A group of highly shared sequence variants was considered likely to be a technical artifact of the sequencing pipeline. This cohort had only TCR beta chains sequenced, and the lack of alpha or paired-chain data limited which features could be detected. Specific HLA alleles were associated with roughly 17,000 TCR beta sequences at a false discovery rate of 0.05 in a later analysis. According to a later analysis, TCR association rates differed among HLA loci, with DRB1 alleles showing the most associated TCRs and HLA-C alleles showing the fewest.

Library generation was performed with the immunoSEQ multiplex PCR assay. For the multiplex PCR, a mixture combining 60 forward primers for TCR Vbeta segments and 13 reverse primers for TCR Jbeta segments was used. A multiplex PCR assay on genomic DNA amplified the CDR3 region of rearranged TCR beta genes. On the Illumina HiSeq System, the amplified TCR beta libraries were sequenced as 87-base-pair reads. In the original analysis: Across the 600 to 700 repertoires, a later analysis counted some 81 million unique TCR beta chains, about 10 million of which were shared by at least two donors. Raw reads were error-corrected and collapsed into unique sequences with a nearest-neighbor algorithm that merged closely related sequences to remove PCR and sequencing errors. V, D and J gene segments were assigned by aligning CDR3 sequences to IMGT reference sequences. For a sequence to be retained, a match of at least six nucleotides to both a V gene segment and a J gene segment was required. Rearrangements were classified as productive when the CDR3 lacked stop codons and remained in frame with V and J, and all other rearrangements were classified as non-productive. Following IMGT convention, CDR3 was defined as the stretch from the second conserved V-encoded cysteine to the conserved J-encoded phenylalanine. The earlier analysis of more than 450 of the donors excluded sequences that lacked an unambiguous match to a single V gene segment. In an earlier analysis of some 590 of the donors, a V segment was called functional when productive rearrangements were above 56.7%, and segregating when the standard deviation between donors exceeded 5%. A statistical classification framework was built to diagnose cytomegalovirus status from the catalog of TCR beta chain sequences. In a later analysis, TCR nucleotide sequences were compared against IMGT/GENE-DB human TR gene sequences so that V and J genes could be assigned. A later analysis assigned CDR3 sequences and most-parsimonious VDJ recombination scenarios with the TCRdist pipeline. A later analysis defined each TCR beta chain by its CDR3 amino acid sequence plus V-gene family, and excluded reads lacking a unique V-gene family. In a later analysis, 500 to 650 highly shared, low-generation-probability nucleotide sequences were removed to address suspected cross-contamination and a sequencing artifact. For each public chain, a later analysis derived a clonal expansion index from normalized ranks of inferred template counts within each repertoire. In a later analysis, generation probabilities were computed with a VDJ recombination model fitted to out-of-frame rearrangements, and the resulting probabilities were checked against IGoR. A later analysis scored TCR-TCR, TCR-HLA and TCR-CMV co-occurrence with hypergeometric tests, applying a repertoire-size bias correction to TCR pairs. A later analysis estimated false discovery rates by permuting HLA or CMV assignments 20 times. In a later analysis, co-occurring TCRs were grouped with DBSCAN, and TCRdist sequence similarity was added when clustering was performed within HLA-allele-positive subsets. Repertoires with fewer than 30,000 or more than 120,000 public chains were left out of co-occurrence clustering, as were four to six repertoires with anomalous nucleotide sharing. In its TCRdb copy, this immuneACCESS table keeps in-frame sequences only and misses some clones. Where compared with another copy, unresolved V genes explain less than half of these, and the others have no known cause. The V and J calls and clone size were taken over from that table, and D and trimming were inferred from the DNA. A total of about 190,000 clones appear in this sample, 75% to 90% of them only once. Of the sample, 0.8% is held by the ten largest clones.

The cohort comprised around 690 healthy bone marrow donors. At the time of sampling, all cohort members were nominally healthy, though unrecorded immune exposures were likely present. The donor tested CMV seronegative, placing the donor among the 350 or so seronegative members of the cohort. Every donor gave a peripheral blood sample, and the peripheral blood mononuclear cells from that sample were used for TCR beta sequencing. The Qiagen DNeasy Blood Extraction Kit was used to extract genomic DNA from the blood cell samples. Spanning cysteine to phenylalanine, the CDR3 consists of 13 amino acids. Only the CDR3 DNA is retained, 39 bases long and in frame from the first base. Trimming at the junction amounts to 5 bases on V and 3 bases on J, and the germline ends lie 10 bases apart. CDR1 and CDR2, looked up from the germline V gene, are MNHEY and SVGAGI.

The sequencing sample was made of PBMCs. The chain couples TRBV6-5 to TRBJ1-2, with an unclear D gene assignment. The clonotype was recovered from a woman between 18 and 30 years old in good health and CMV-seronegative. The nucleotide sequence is TGTGCCAGCAGTGAAGCCACTCACTATGGCTACACCTTC. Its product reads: CASSEATHYGYTF.